This T cell receptor (beta chain) appears in the sequencing data of a study of PD-L1 blockade in urothelial cancer. Study-level background: In the patient group, about 85% of the roughly 29 were males with bladder-origin urothelial cancer. The researchers analyzed blood 3 weeks (second dose) and 6 weeks after treatment start.

This clone was counted a few times. Profiled with immunoSEQ multiplex PCR; TCRdb holds only in-frame clones, not every one. The profile shows tens of thousands of clones, roughly 84% of them singletons. The time point here: pretreatment peripheral blood. Germline lookup yields CDR1 SGDLS and CDR2 YYNGEE. This CDR3 comprises 13 residues. V lost 3 bases, J lost 2 bases, and 9 bases lay in between. The material sequenced was PBMCs, taken around atezolizumab (anti-PD-L1) treatment. The TCR sequence derives from a woman aged 70-85 years with urothelial cancer. J is TRBJ2-7 and V is TRBV9; the D is unclear. The CDR3 bases are TGTGCCAGCAGCGGAGGCAGCGCCTACGAGCAGTACTTC. Its protein product is CASSGGSAYEQYF.